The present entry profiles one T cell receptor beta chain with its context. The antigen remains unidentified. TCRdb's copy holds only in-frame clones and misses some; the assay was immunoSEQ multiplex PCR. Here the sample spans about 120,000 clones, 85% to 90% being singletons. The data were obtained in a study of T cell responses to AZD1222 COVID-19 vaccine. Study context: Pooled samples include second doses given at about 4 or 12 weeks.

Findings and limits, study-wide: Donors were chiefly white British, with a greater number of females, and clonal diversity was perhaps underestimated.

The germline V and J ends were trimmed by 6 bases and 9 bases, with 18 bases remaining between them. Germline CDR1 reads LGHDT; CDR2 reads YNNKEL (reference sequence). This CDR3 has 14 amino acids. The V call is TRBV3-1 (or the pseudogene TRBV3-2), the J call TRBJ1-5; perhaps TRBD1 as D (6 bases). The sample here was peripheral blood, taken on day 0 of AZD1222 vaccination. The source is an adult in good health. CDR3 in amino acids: CASSPRQESRPQHF. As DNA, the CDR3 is TGTGCCAGCAGTCCTCGACAGGAGTCCCGGCCCCAGCATTTT.